This record looks at one TCR beta chain sequence and its context. Only in-frame clones appear in the TCRdb table, and some are missing; sequencing was by immunoSEQ multiplex PCR. The table includes about 2 million clones, 90% to 95% detected once. This record comes from a study of shared clonotypes between healthy human individuals. CDR1 and CDR2 (germline): SGHTA, FQGNSA. CDR3 length: 14 amino acids. V dropped 2 bases and J dropped 4 bases, with 8 bases sitting between them. This clonotype originated in a man aged 18-30 years in good health. This chain links TRBV7-2 with TRBJ2-2; unclear D gene. Source material: naive CD4+ T cells sorted from blood. Described subset: CD45RA+ positively selected. CDR3 nucleotide sequence: TGTGCCAGCAGCTTACAAGAATTCACCGGGGAGCTGTTTTTT. It codes for CASSLQEFTGELFF. Filled out from reference TRBV7-2 and TRBJ2-2, the complete variable domain reads GAGVSQSPSNKVTEKGKDVELRCDPISGHTALYWYRQSLGQGLEFLIYFQGNSAPDKSGLPSDRFSAERTGGSVSTLTIQRTQQEDSAVYLCASSLQEFTGELFFGEGSRLTVL.